This T cell receptor beta chain was identified in a study of blood T cells in healthy people across ages. Study context: Using template switching, researchers captured about one barcoded beta molecule for each two T cells. Study-wide results and caveats: Naive T cell percentage strongly correlated with TCR beta diversity. More naive CD4+ cells and higher diversity were found in long-lived than in aged donors.

PCR was performed a second time for about 7 to 12 cycles using a sample-barcoded 5' primer and a J-beta primer mix. One entry per CDR3 protein results from TCRdb running MiXCR on the 5' RACE reads. The table shows 1.5 million to 2 million distinct CDR3 sequences, with about 30% occurring only once. Drawn from each donor were ten milliliters of peripheral blood. Comments on this clonotype: What it binds is unknown.

This clonotype originated in a woman in her 30s in good health. Sample: blood.

The CDR3 protein is CASSPEQDSSYEQYF. In DNA form, the CDR3 reads TGTGCCAGCTCACCAGAGCAAGACAGCTCCTACGAGCAGTACTTC. The chain combines TRBV18 with TRBJ2-7, with a tentative D call TRBD1 (5 bases). V shed 2 bases and J shed 0 bases, with 11 bases lying between them. The CDR3 is 15 amino acids. Per the germline V gene, CDR1 is KGHSH and CDR2 is LQKENI. The whole variable domain, remainder taken from reference TRBV18 and TRBJ2-7, is NAGVMQNPRHLVRRRGQEARLRCSPMKGHSHVYWYRQLPEEGLKFMVYLQKENIIDESGMPKERFSAEFPKEGPSILRIQQVVRGDSAAYFCASSPEQDSSYEQYFGPGTRLTVT.